Given below is one TCR beta chain in context. The ends lost 5 bases at V and 6 bases at J; junction bases unmatched: 12. This CDR3 region has 16 residues. The V gene's germline CDR1 is SGDLS and CDR2 YYNGEE. Methods used by the authors: The authors estimated nucleated cell counts from reference gene primer amplification. Profiling relied on immunoSEQ multiplex PCR, and the TCRdb table lists in-frame clones only, not all of them. The V and J calls and clone size come from that table; D and trimming were worked out from the DNA. The sample shows about 200,000 clones, roughly 90% of them seen only once. The sample belongs to a study of blood T cell repertoires in COVID-19. Across the study: COVID-19 samples, acute and convalescent, were from the United States, Italy and Spain. T cells, B-cell-depleted T cells, or PBMCs supplied cDNA or gDNA.

The TCR comes from a woman aged 40 to 50 who had recovered from COVID-19. The sequenced sample consisted of peripheral blood. V and J are TRBV9 and TRBJ2-3, with 10 bases aligning to TRBD2. CDR3 in amino acids: CASRPGTSEVGDTQYF. Written as DNA, the CDR3 is TGTGCCAGCAGACCCGGGACTAGCGAGGTTGGGGATACGCAGTATTTT.